What follows is one T cell receptor beta chain and its context. This entry comes from a study of blood T cell repertoires in COVID-19. Original processing notes: Counts of nucleated cells, estimated from reference gene primer amplification, were obtained. Clones were read by immunoSEQ multiplex PCR, and TCRdb kept only the in-frame ones, dropping some. That table is the source of V, J and clone size, and D and trimming were worked out from the DNA. The data show hundreds of thousands of clones, with around four fifths seen just once and 1.5% to 2% held by the top ten. V shed 1 base, J shed 2 bases, and the junction held 8 bases outside the gene matches. Germline V gives CDR1 LGHNA, CDR2 YSLEER. This CDR3 is built from 18 residues.

Sequencing was done on a sample of peripheral blood. This receptor was obtained from a woman of 80 years or more with acute or convalescent COVID-19. The rearrangement links TRBV4-3 to TRBJ2-1; 10 nucleotides align to TRBD2. CDR3 region: CASSQGRSGRVPYNEQFF. CDR3 nucleotides: TGCGCCAGCAGCCAAGGGAGAAGCGGGAGGGTCCCCTACAATGAGCAGTTCTTC.